This TCR beta chain was sequenced during a study of PD-1 blockade in classical Hodgkin lymphoma. Broader study findings: Newly diagnosed patients were reported to exhibit reduced baseline TCR diversity relative to healthy donors. Unlike CD8+ TCR diversity, which did not rise significantly by C4D1, CD4+ TCR diversity did. Patients with a complete response exhibited baseline diversity comparable to newly diagnosed patients.

The patients all showed relapse after autologous stem cell transplantation, while their brentuximab vedotin exposure varied. Complete response, partial response or progressive disease constituted the best response categories observed. Produced via immunoSEQ multiplex PCR; TCRdb's table is partial and in-frame only. The sample contains around 39,000 clones, 76% of which appear only once. The table lists this clone with a few counts. Its target is unknown. Germline V CDR1 and CDR2: SGHDT, YYEEEE. Trimming took 2 bases from V and 3 from J; bases not matched to a gene: 8. The CDR3 runs 16 residues. The clonotype comes from a human donor with classical Hodgkin lymphoma. The starting material was peripheral blood mononuclear cells (PBMCs), obtained before the second cycle of nivolumab. This chain links TRBV5-6 with TRBJ2-7, with 10 bases identical to TRBD1. The chain's CDR3 is CASSLERDRGHYEQYF. In DNA, the CDR3 is TGTGCCAGCAGCTTAGAAAGGGACAGGGGACACTACGAGCAGTACTTC.